The 26 T cell receptor beta chains given below trace back to one sample, sequenced in a study of T cells in narcolepsy. Some clones are missing from TCRdb's copy, which holds only in-frame ones; the method was immunoSEQ multiplex PCR. Of roughly 24,000 clones in the sample, around 84% are singletons; the top ten hold roughly 0.98%. Sequencing was done on a sample of memory (CD45RA-) CD4+ T cells from blood. These receptors were collected from a human donor in good health.

This clone was observed a few times. Compared with germline, one end of the junction differs, possibly owing to a read error. This sequence joins TRBV2 and TRBJ1-3, with TRBD1 identical over 7 bases. This CDR3 region has 14 residues. Germline CDR1 reads SNHLY; CDR2 reads FYNNEI. CDR3 sequence reads: CASREGTVGNTIYF. CDR3 coding DNA: TGTGCCAGCAGGGAAGGGACAGTCGGAAACACCATATATTTT.

This chain joins TRBV4-2 and TRBJ2-7; 7 nucleotides line up with TRBD1. CDR1 LGHNA and CDR2 YNFKEQ come from the germline V gene. The CDR3 spans 15 residues. Trimming at V came to 0 bases and at J to 6 bases, leaving 8 bases not matched to a gene. CDR3 bases: TGTGCCAGCAGCCAAGAGCTAGACAGGGACCTCGAGCAGTACTTC. It is translated as CASSQELDRDLEQYF.

The CDR3, as DNA: TGTGCTAGTGGTTTGGCTGCTCGCACAGATACGCAGTATTTT. This gives the protein CASGLAARTDTQYF. This rearrangement joins TRBV12-5 to TRBJ2-3; D is uncertain. Trimming removed 1 base from V and 1 base from J, with 6 bases in between. Germline values: CDR1 LGHNT, CDR2 FRNRAP. The CDR3 contains 14 residues.

The table lists this clone with a count of one. The chain has TRBV4-1 and TRBJ1-2; D possibly corresponds to TRBD1 (6 bases). V gave up 2 bases and J gave up 8 bases, with 15 bases separating them. The CDR3 runs to 14 residues. In germline, CDR1 is MGHRA, CDR2 YSYEKL. CDR3: CASSQLRGGGGYTF. CDR3 bases: TGCGCCAGCAGCCAACTCAGGGGTGGTGGGGGCTACACCTTC.

This chain joins TRBV6-5 and TRBJ1-2; TRBD1 aligns across 8 bases. The ends lost 5 bases at V and 2 bases at J; junction bases unmatched: 7. CDR1 and CDR2 from the germline V gene are MNHEY and SVGAGI. The CDR3 runs 15 residues. The CDR3 loop reads CASSRMTGANYGYTF. Written as DNA, the CDR3 is TGTGCCAGCAGTCGAATGACAGGGGCCAACTATGGCTACACCTTC.

J is TRBJ2-7 and V is TRBV30; 7 bases agree with TRBD2. The CDR3 spans 13 residues. CDR1 GTSNPN and CDR2 SVGIG come from the germline V gene (reference sequence). V was clipped by 1 base and J by 5 bases; unmatched bases: 5. CDR3 sequence: CAWSAASGNEQYF. CDR3 DNA: TGTGCCTGGAGTGCGGCTAGCGGAAACGAGCAGTACTTC.

This CDR3 is CASTKTDRIYGYTF. The CDR3 DNA reads TGTGCCAGCACCAAAACGGACAGGATCTATGGCTACACCTTC. This rearrangement joins TRBV6-6 to TRBJ1-2; 7 positions agree with TRBD1. The CDR3 has 14 amino acids. The J segment lost 4 bases and the V segment lost 7 bases, leaving 9 bases of the junction unmatched. Germline values: CDR1 MNHNY, CDR2 SVGAGI (reference sequence).

The V and J genes are TRBV30 and TRBJ2-3; TRBD1 might be the D (5 bases). CDR1 and CDR2 (germline): GTSNPN, SVGIG (reference sequence). The V gene lost 2 bases and the J gene lost 4 bases, with 10 bases spanning the gap. The CDR3 spans 13 residues. The CDR3 sequence is CAWSRRQSDTQYF. In DNA form, the CDR3 reads TGTGCCTGGAGTCGCCGACAGTCAGATACGCAGTATTTT. The full variable domain, in which reference TRBV30 and TRBJ2-3 provide the parts outside the CDR3, is SQTIHQWPATLVQPVGSPLSLECTVEGTSNPNLYWYRQAAGRGLQLLFYSVGIGQISSEVPQNLSASRPQDRQFILSSKKLLLSDSGFYLCAWSRRQSDTQYFGPGTRLTVL.

The CDR3 region is CAWSSRGSNYGYTF. Here the CDR3 DNA reads TGTGCCTGGAGTTCCAGGGGATCTAACTATGGCTACACCTTC. The chain links TRBV30 to TRBJ1-2, with TRBD1 as a possible D gene (6 bases). V was shortened by 2 bases and J by 0 bases, with 10 bases between the two germline ends. Germline V CDR1 and CDR2: GTSNPN, SVGIG (reference sequence). This CDR3 comprises 14 residues. The complete variable domain, with remaining parts taken from reference TRBV30 and TRBJ1-2, reads SQTIHQWPATLVQPVGSPLSLECTVEGTSNPNLYWYRQAAGRGLQLLFYSVGIGQISSEVPQNLSASRPQDRQFILSSKKLLLSDSGFYLCAWSSRGSNYGYTFGSGTRLTVV.

V usage is TRBV4-2 and J usage is TRBJ2-1, with D maybe TRBD2 (6 bases). CDR3 size: 18 residues. Germline CDR1 and CDR2: LGHNA and YNFKEQ. V lost 1 base, J lost 2 bases, and 18 bases lay in between. The CDR3 sequence: CASSQATSISGAYNEQFF. In nucleotides, the CDR3 is TGTGCCAGCAGCCAAGCCACCAGTATTAGCGGTGCCTACAATGAGCAGTTCTTC.

The chain joins TRBV6-1 to TRBJ2-7; 12 bases line up with TRBD2. This CDR3 contains 19 residues. The V segment lost 4 bases and the J segment 3 bases; nucleotides outside the gene matches: 16. Germline V gene data show CDR1 as MNHNS and CDR2 as SASEGT. The chain's CDR3 is CASSAGLAGHHSSFYEQYF. In nucleotides, the CDR3 is TGTGCCAGCAGTGCGGGACTAGCGGGCCACCACTCTAGCTTCTACGAGCAGTACTTC.

The rearrangement links TRBV5-1 to TRBJ2-3; TRBD1 aligns across 7 bases. Unmatched junction bases numbered 6, after V lost 0 bases and J lost 5 bases. CDR1 and CDR2 (germline): SGHRS, YFSETQ. The CDR3 loop spans 15 amino acids. For the CDR3, the DNA is TGCGCCAGCAGCTTGGAGGGACAGAACGTAGATACGCAGTATTTT. Its translation: CASSLEGQNVDTQYF. The full variable domain, with the rest looked up from reference TRBV5-1 and TRBJ2-3, is KAGVTQTPRYLIKTRGQQVTLSCSPISGHRSVSWYQQTPGQGLQFLFEYFSETQRNKGNFPGRFSGRQFSNSRSEMNVSTLELGDSALYLCASSLEGQNVDTQYFGPGTRLTVL.

The chain links TRBV21-1 to TRBJ1-5. TRBV21-1 is marked as a pseudogene. The CDR3 loop spans 17 amino acids. DNA of the CDR3: TGTGCCAGCAGACTACGGGTACTACATTGGCATCATCAGCCCCAGCATTTT. As protein: CASRLRVLHWHHQPQHF.

The chain uses TRBV13 and TRBJ2-3, with 8 bases that match TRBD2. The CDR3 loop spans 19 amino acids. The ends lost 3 bases at V and 4 bases at J; junction bases unmatched: 18. Germline V gene lookup returns CDR1 PRHDT and CDR2 FYEKMQ (reference sequence). Here the CDR3 DNA reads TGTGCCAGCAGCTTCCAAACTCCCATAGGACTAGCCGTATCAGATACGCAGTATTTT. Residues: CASSFQTPIGLAVSDTQYF.

The chain is built from TRBV19 and TRBJ2-1; D gene unclear. CDR3 length: 15 amino acids. Germline V gene data show CDR1 as LNHDA and CDR2 as SQIVND (reference sequence). The V and J ends lost 6 bases and 0 bases respectively, with 12 bases between them. The CDR3 DNA is TGTGCCAGTAGGGCCGTGCGGAGCTCCTACAATGAGCAGTTCTTC. It yields the protein CASRAVRSSYNEQFF.

The chain has TRBV27 and TRBJ1-1, with D uncertain. V shed 5 bases and J shed 1 base, with 17 bases lying between them. CDR3 length: 16 residues. Germline CDR1 and CDR2: MNHEY and SMNVEV (reference sequence). CDR3: CASSPFRGGRNTEAFF. The DNA of the CDR3 is TGTGCCAGCAGTCCCTTTCGGGGAGGGAGGAACACTGAAGCTTTCTTT.

This clone was recorded once. The chain recombines TRBV30 with TRBJ2-1; the D gene could be TRBD1 or TRBD2 (5 bases each). Per germline, CDR1 GTSNPN and CDR2 SVGIG (reference sequence). Trimming removed 5 bases at V and 15 bases at J, with 17 bases between. There are 11 residues in the CDR3. CDR3 in DNA: TGTGCCTGGGATGACCGGGACCTTTGGTTCTTC. Its protein product is CAWDDRDLWFF.

This chain uses TRBV30 with TRBJ2-1; 9 positions agree with TRBD1. CDR3 length equals 11 residues. CDR1 is GTSNPN and CDR2 is SVGIG in the germline V gene (reference sequence). Trimming took 0 bases from V and 15 from J; bases not matched to a gene: 3. CDR3 nucleotides: TGTGCCTGGAGTGTAGGACAGGGGAGGTTCTTC. The encoded protein is CAWSVGQGRFF.

This clone was detected once. V is TRBV19 and J is TRBJ2-5; 10 bases map to TRBD2. The J call may be wrong; the DNA end is better matched by TRBJ2-7. Germline values: CDR1 LNHDA, CDR2 SQIVND (reference sequence). This CDR3 region has 16 residues. The CDR3 loop reads CASSISASGSLYEQYF. CDR3 nucleotides: TGTGCCAGTAGTATATCAGCTAGCGGGAGCCTCTACGAGCAGTACTTC.

Worth noting for this clone: This sample includes further DNA sequences coding for the same CDR3. This chain uses TRBV29-1 with TRBJ1-1, with D perhaps matching TRBD1 (6 bases). The CDR3 has 13 residues. Germline CDR1 SQVTM, CDR2 ANQGSEA. V gave up 5 bases and J gave up 1 base, with 11 bases separating them. In DNA, the CDR3 is TGCAGCGTTACAGGGTTTCGGAACACTGAAGCTTTCTTT. Translating it yields CSVTGFRNTEAFF.

The CDR3 is CAISDLGSWDTEAFF. In DNA, the CDR3 is TGTGCCATCAGTGACTTAGGGTCGTGGGACACTGAAGCTTTCTTT. This chain connects TRBV10-3 to TRBJ1-1, with unresolved D. This CDR3 is built from 15 residues. The V end lost 3 bases, the J end lost 3 bases, and 14 bases lay between the germline ends. Germline-derived CDR1 and CDR2 are ENHRY and SYGVKD.

This clone occurred once. V is TRBV11-1 and J is TRBJ2-3; TRBD2 matches 7 bases. The CDR3 extends over 15 amino acids. V lost 5 bases and J lost 3; bases outside the gene matches: 8. Per germline, CDR1 SGHAT and CDR2 FQDESV (reference sequence). CDR3 loop: CASSPTMGGTDTQYF. Here the CDR3 DNA reads TGTGCCAGCAGCCCCACGATGGGGGGGACAGATACGCAGTATTTT.

The rearrangement joins TRBV18 to TRBJ1-1; possibly TRBD1 for D (5 bases). The V gene lost 6 bases and the J gene lost 5 bases, with 13 bases spanning the gap. Germline values: CDR1 KGHSH, CDR2 LQKENI. CDR3 length: 13 amino acids. The CDR3 sequence: CASSTTVETEAFF. The DNA for the CDR3 is TGTGCCAGCTCCACGACAGTTGAGACTGAAGCTTTCTTT.

This chain connects TRBV29-1 to TRBJ2-3, with D maybe TRBD2 (6 bases). Trimming left V 3 bases short and J 4 bases short, with 11 bases between. This CDR3 contains 13 residues. Germline CDR1 SQVTM, CDR2 ANQGSEA. Written as DNA, the CDR3 is TGCAGCGTTGACCCAGGGACTTCAGATACGCAGTATTTT. Translating gives CSVDPGTSDTQYF.

The V gene is TRBV18, the J gene TRBJ2-7; 7 nucleotides align to TRBD2. The germline gives CDR1 KGHSH, CDR2 LQKENI. This CDR3 region has 14 residues. V was clipped by 0 bases and J by 5 bases; unmatched bases: 4. CDR3 sequence reads: CASSPPRGRNEQYF. The DNA of the CDR3 is TGTGCCAGCTCACCACCGCGCGGGAGAAACGAGCAGTACTTC.

The sample holds one count of this clone. The chain uses TRBV5-1 and TRBJ2-3; the match to TRBD2 covers 7 bases. Germline V gene data show CDR1 as SGHRS and CDR2 as YFSETQ. The trim removed 0 bases at V and 4 bases at J, leaving 8 bases unmatched. This CDR3 is 16 amino acids long. CDR3 coding DNA: TGCGCCAGCAGCTTGGAGCAGCGGGGAGGTTCAGATACGCAGTATTTT. It specifies CASSLEQRGGSDTQYF. Looking up the rest from reference TRBV5-1 and TRBJ2-3 gives the full variable domain: KAGVTQTPRYLIKTRGQQVTLSCSPISGHRSVSWYQQTPGQGLQFLFEYFSETQRNKGNFPGRFSGRQFSNSRSEMNVSTLELGDSALYLCASSLEQRGGSDTQYFGPGTRLTVL.